A selection of T cell receptor beta chains follows, all from one sample in a study of PD-L1 blockade in urothelial cancer. Assay used: immunoSEQ multiplex PCR; TCRdb lists only in-frame clones, some missing. The sample yields around 40,000 clones, roughly 85% seen once. The specimen comprised PBMCs, sampled around atezolizumab (anti-PD-L1) treatment. All receptors derive from a man aged 65-85 years with urothelial cancer. CDR3s include the opening cysteine and the closing phenylalanine or tryptophan. D genes are given only for firm matches. A row's size may be missing; if present it is once, few, many or a size class.

>TRBJ1-3|.|.|TRBV7-2|16
CASSLARQGTGNTIYF
TGTGCCAGCAGCTTAGCGCGGCAGGGAACGGGAAACACCATATATTTT
>TRBJ2-1|TRBD2|.|TRBV7-2|15
CASRPPGLADNEQFF
TGTGCCAGCAGGCCACCGGGACTAGCGGACAATGAGCAGTTCTTC
>TRBJ1-2|.|few|TRBV9|15
CASSVEVEGVYGYTF
TGTGCCAGCAGCGTAGAGGTGGAGGGAGTCTATGGCTACACCTTC
>TRBJ2-3|.|.|TRBV6-6|15
CAALGEAKGTDTQYF
TGTGCCGCCCTGGGAGAAGCAAAAGGGACAGATACGCAGTATTTT
>TRBJ1-5|.|.|TRBV5-1|13
CASSFEGDQPQHF
TGCGCCAGCAGCTTTGAGGGGGATCAGCCCCAGCATTTT
>TRBJ2-2|.|.|TRBV7-2|16
CASSMGGTGVTGELFF
TGTGCCAGCAGTATGGGGGGGACAGGCGTCACCGGGGAGCTGTTTTTT
>TRBJ1-1|.|.|TRBV18|12
CASSSDTLEAFF
TGTGCCAGCTCATCAGACACGCTTGAAGCTTTCTTT
>TRBJ2-5|TRBD2|.|TRBV19|16
CASSIGTSGRLETQYF
TGTGCCAGTAGTATAGGGACTAGCGGGAGGCTGGAGACCCAGTACTTC
>TRBJ1-2|TRBD1|.|TRBV27|15
CASSSVGTGNYGYTF
TGTGCCAGCAGTTCTGTGGGGACAGGGAACTATGGCTACACCTTC
>TRBJ2-5|TRBD2|.|TRBV11-2|15
CASTPLAGAQETQYF
TGTGCCAGCACACCCTTAGCGGGAGCCCAAGAGACCCAGTACTTC
>TRBJ2-3|.|.|TRBV5-8|18
CASPTDLDSSSSTDTQYF
TGTGCCAGCCCCACAGACCTTGATTCCTCTTCTAGCACAGATACGCAGTATTTT
>TRBJ2-5|.|.|TRBV11-3|13
CASSGRTEETQYF
TGTGCCAGCAGCGGCCGGACAGAAGAGACCCAGTACTTC
>TRBJ2-3|TRBD2|once|TRBV29-1|14
CSVLKREGTDTQYF
TGCAGCGTCCTTAAGCGGGAGGGCACAGATACGCAGTATTTT
>TRBJ1-2|.|.|TRBV5-1|15
CASSAIVGGSYGYTF
TGCGCCAGCAGCGCAATCGTCGGCGGATCCTATGGCTACACCTTC
>TRBJ2-7|.|few|TRBV5-6|14
CASSVGKTGIQQYF
TGTGCCAGCAGCGTGGGCAAAACAGGGATACAGCAGTACTTC
>TRBJ1-1|.|.|TRBV10-3|15
CAISESRGPNTEAFF
TGTGCCATCAGTGAGTCCAGGGGCCCGAACACTGAAGCTTTCTTT
>TRBJ2-1|TRBD1|.|TRBV5-1|15
CASSSTVTGGREQFF
TGCGCCAGCAGCTCCACAGTCACAGGGGGCAGGGAGCAGTTCTTC
>TRBJ2-2|.|.|TRBV5-4|13
CASSSNSAGELFF
TGTGCCAGCAGCTCTAACAGTGCCGGGGAGCTGTTTTTT
>TRBJ1-2|.|.|TRBV5-6|12
CASSLVRDGYTF
TGTGCCAGCAGCTTGGTTCGCGATGGCTACACCTTC
>TRBJ2-1|.|.|TRBV27|13
CASSLERWNEQFF
TGTGCCAGCAGTTTAGAGCGGTGGAATGAGCAGTTCTTC
>TRBJ2-7|.|.|TRBV10-3|17
CAISESGAGLARNEQYF
TGTGCCATCAGTGAGTCGGGGGCCGGTCTCGCAAGGAACGAGCAGTACTTC
>TRBJ2-5|TRBD2|.|TRBV10-3|16
CAIAGTSGDYQETQYF
TGTGCCATCGCCGGGACTAGCGGAGACTATCAAGAGACCCAGTACTTC
>TRBJ1-2|.|.|TRBV6-5|11
CASSRGMGYTF
TGTGCCAGCAGCAGGGGTATGGGCTACACCTTC
>TRBJ1-5|TRBD1|.|TRBV5-6|14
CASSSRQGEQPQHF
TGTGCCAGCAGCTCTAGACAGGGGGAGCAGCCCCAGCATTTT
>TRBJ1-2|TRBD1|.|TRBV2|13
CASSEDDRDGYTF
TGTGCCAGCAGTGAAGATGACAGGGATGGCTACACCTTC
>TRBJ2-3|.|few|TRBV7-2|15
CASSFTTRGSDTQYF
TGTGCCAGCAGCTTTACTACTCGGGGGTCAGATACGCAGTATTTT
>TRBJ2-5|.|.|TRBV10-3|14
CAISDHRVQETQYF
TGTGCCATCAGTGATCACAGGGTTCAAGAGACCCAGTACTTC
>TRBJ2-7|TRBD1|.|TRBV5-6|16
CASSLAGQEPSYEQYF
TGTGCCAGCAGCTTGGCCGGACAGGAGCCCTCGTACGAGCAGTACTTC
>TRBJ2-3|TRBD1|.|TRBV27|14
CASSLDRGTDTQYF
TGTGCCAGCAGTCTCGACAGGGGCACAGATACGCAGTATTTT
>TRBJ2-7|TRBD2|.|TRBV4-2|15
CASSQDWGREGEQYF
TGTGCCAGCAGCCAAGATTGGGGGCGGGAGGGCGAGCAGTACTTC
>TRBJ1-1|.|.|TRBV19|15
CASSTTQAYGTEAFF
TGTGCCAGTAGTACTACGCAGGCCTATGGCACTGAAGCTTTCTTT
>TRBJ2-1|.|.|TRBV28|14
CASSLHTQPGEQFF
TGTGCCAGCAGTCTACATACCCAGCCGGGTGAGCAGTTCTTC
>TRBJ2-5|.|.|TRBV29-1|10
CSVPIQQNDF
TGCAGCGTGCCCATCCAACAAAACGACTTC
>TRBJ2-2|TRBD1|.|TRBV5-1|14
CATSGGVSTGELFF
TGCGCCACCTCAGGGGGAGTGAGCACCGGGGAGCTGTTTTTT
>TRBJ2-6|.|.|TRBV7-6|17
CASSLAVGVAGANVLTF
TGTGCCAGCAGCTTAGCGGTCGGGGTCGCTGGGGCCAACGTCCTGACTTTC
>TRBJ2-1|.|.|TRBV5-1|17
CASSLGGWTVRYNEQFF
TGCGCCAGCAGCTTGGGAGGTTGGACAGTCCGGTACAATGAGCAGTTCTTC
>TRBJ2-2|.|.|TRBV10-3|14
CAISVGTNTGELFF
TGTGCCATCAGTGTTGGGACAAACACCGGGGAGCTGTTTTTT
>TRBJ2-7|.|.|TRBV7-6|12
CASSPGGYEQYF
TGTGCCAGCAGCCCCGGCGGGTACGAGCAGTACTTC
>TRBJ1-4|TRBD1|.|TRBV5-1|14
CASRGGSTNEKLFF
TGCGCCAGCAGAGGGGGCAGTACTAATGAAAAACTGTTTTTT
>TRBJ1-3|.|.|TRBV9|13
CASSVDGGNTIYF
TGTGCCAGCAGCGTAGACGGTGGAAACACCATATATTTT
>TRBJ2-5|.|.|TRBV18|17
CASSNIRGALDGETQYF
TGTGCCAGCTCAAACATACGGGGGGCGTTGGACGGAGAGACCCAGTACTTC
>TRBJ2-5|.|.|TRBV5-5|15
CASSSSSEWGETQYF
TGTGCCAGCAGCTCCTCTAGCGAATGGGGAGAGACCCAGTACTTC
>TRBJ2-2|TRBD2|.|TRBV5-4|16
CASSLEAGASTGELFF
TGTGCCAGCAGCTTGGAAGCGGGAGCTTCCACCGGGGAGCTGTTTTTT
>TRBJ1-1|TRBD1|.|TRBV13|14
CASSLDRGKTEAFF
TGTGCCAGCAGCTTAGACAGGGGTAAGACTGAAGCTTTCTTT
>TRBJ2-1|TRBD1|once|TRBV5-4|15
CASSGRTGLYNEQFF
TGTGCCAGCAGCGGGCGGACAGGGCTCTACAATGAGCAGTTCTTC
>TRBJ2-3|.|.|TRBV7-2|12
CASSSGVDTQYF
TGTGCCAGCAGCTCAGGGGTGGATACGCAGTATTTT
>TRBJ2-3|.|.|TRBV9|15
CASSVGSTRTDTQYF
TGTGCCAGCAGCGTAGGGTCTACCCGCACAGATACGCAGTATTTT
>TRBJ2-7|.|few|TRBV6-5|15
CASSLRFTSTYEQYF
TGTGCCAGCAGTCTCCGGTTCACTTCGACCTACGAGCAGTACTTC
>TRBJ1-1|.|.|TRBV11-3|13
CASSSRGGTEAFF
TGTGCCAGCAGCTCTAGAGGAGGCACTGAAGCTTTCTTT
>TRBJ1-3|.|few|TRBV7-6|15
CASSLSRVSGNTIYF
TGTGCCAGCAGCCTATCGCGGGTTTCTGGAAACACCATATATTTT
>TRBJ2-7|.|.|TRBV28|13
CASTFTNSYEQYF
TGTGCCAGCACCTTCACAAATTCCTACGAGCAGTACTTC
>TRBJ2-2|.|.|TRBV7-3|13
CASSVSRVGELFF
TGTGCCAGCAGCGTTTCGAGGGTCGGGGAGCTGTTTTTT
>TRBJ1-1|.|.|TRBV6-4|15
CASRTHGGRFSEAFF
TGTGCCAGCAGGACCCACGGGGGTCGATTTTCTGAAGCTTTCTTT
>TRBJ2-3|.|.|TRBV27|15
CASISRPGFTDTQYF
TGTGCCAGCATATCCCGGCCGGGGTTCACAGATACGCAGTATTTT